The subject of this entry is one T cell receptor (beta chain). With 60 Vbeta and 13 Jbeta primers, the PCR was carried out. The table came from immunoSEQ multiplex PCR; TCRdb's copy has only in-frame clones and leaves some out. The repertoire holds 120,000 or so clones, around two thirds seen once, with nearly 8.5% in the top ten. The sample originates from a study of cytomegalovirus exposure and HLA in healthy donors. The CDR3 is 17 amino acids. In germline, CDR1 is SGHVS, CDR2 FNYEAQ. Trimming removed 6 bases from V and 4 bases from J; junction bases left unmatched: 14. What was sequenced was PBMCs. The chain recombines TRBV7-6 with TRBJ2-1, with TRBD2 matching 8 bases. The TCR originated in a woman in her forties in good health and CMV-seropositive. The CDR3 nucleotides are TGTGCCAGCAGTTTAATTATGGGTAGCGGGACTTACAATGAGCAGTTCTTC. It yields the protein CASSLIMGSGTYNEQFF.